This T cell receptor beta chain was observed in a study of T-cell reconstitution after alpha-beta-depleted transplantation in children. Study-level findings and limits: The high TCRbeta diversity at day 60 in some patients came from surviving recipient T cells and thymic progenitors. At around two months after transplant, the alpha-beta T cells were reportedly derived from several hundred expanded clones that came from non-depleted graft cells.

During its preparation, the TCRbeta library received unique molecular identifiers. TCRdb re-analysed the PCR reads in MiXCR, keeping a single row per CDR3 protein. Of fewer than 500,000 distinct CDR3 sequences listed, around 46% are singletons. Germline V gene data show CDR1 as GTSNPN and CDR2 as SVGIG (reference sequence). This CDR3 is built from 15 residues. V was clipped by 4 bases and J by 0 bases, with 13 bases between them. Comments on this clonotype: Its antigen is not identified.

The chain couples TRBV30 to TRBJ1-3; no firm D call. The receptor comes from a girl aged 2-10 years with aplastic anemia, due to receive a stem cell transplant. Sequenced here: PBMCs, sampled before TCRalphabeta/CD19-depleted stem cell transplant. CDR3 nucleotide sequence: TGTGCCTGGACCCCTGGAGGCCTCTCTGGAAACACCATATATTTT. As protein: CAWTPGGLSGNTIYF.